What follows are 23 T cell receptor beta chains derived from one specimen sequenced in a study of blood T cells in healthy people across ages (dated by TCRdb to the mid-2010s). The library was produced with 5' RACE. For sequencing, an Illumina HiSeq 2500 was employed. A second PCR of roughly 7 to 12 cycles was run with a J-beta primer mix and a sample-barcoded 5' primer. Clones were called with MiXCR by TCRdb after fastp trimmed the public reads at Q25, and only in-frame beta chains were retained. Each entry is one CDR3 protein sequence, shown with its most common DNA and genes. Recorded for this sample are 1.5 million to 2 million distinct CDR3 sequences; around half of them occurred a single time. The ten largest clonotypes hold about 2.1% of the sample. The sample comprised blood. These receptors were taken from a woman in her 40s in good health.

This clonotype was observed a few times. The rearrangement joins TRBV28 to TRBJ2-7, with TRBD1 matching over 7 bases. Germline V lookup: CDR1 MDHEN, CDR2 SYDVKM. Unmatched junction bases numbered 16, after V lost 3 bases and J lost 2 bases. The CDR3 has 18 amino acids. The CDR3 region has the DNA TGTGCCAGCAGTTTTGCCCCCTTTGAGGGGGCCTATACCTACGAGCAGTACTTC. Its translation: CASSFAPFEGAYTYEQYF.

The table lists this clonotype with a few counts. The chain links TRBV5-6 to TRBJ2-6, with D perhaps given as TRBD1 or TRBD2 (5 bases each). Germline CDR1 and CDR2: SGHDT and YYEEEE. V was trimmed by 2 bases and J by 3 bases, leaving 12 bases between them. This CDR3 comprises 16 residues. CDR3 amino acids: CASSFFSGSGANVLTF. The CDR3, as DNA: TGTGCCAGCAGCTTCTTTTCAGGGAGTGGGGCCAACGTCCTGACTTTC. Combining the CDR3 with reference TRBV5-6 and TRBJ2-6 gives the whole variable domain DAGVTQSPTHLIKTRGQQVTLRCSPKSGHDTVSWYQQALGQGPQFIFQYYEEEERQRGNFPDRFSGHQFPNYSSELNVNALLLGDSALYLCASSFFSGSGANVLTFGAGSRLTVL.

The chain employs TRBV6-5 and TRBJ2-1, with D perhaps being TRBD1 or TRBD2 (5 bases each). The length of the CDR3 is 16 residues. The germline V gene encodes CDR1 MNHEY and CDR2 SVGAGI. V lost 2 bases, J lost 3 bases, and 14 bases lay in between. CDR3 sequence: CASSYRSTGLYNEQFF. In nucleotides, the CDR3 is TGTGCCAGCAGTTACCGTAGTACGGGGCTCTACAATGAGCAGTTCTTC.

The CDR3 protein is CASSPARTSGSTDTQYF. The CDR3 bases are TGCGCCAGCAGCCCCGCGCGGACTAGCGGGAGCACAGATACGCAGTATTTT. The chain has TRBV5-1 and TRBJ2-3; TRBD2 agrees at 11 bases. The length of the CDR3 is 17 residues. Trimming took 4 bases from V and 0 from J; bases not matched to a gene: 7. CDR1 is SGHRS, CDR2 YFSETQ, per germline.

The chain is built from TRBV21-1 and TRBJ1-6; the D call of TRBD1 is as the table states it, not checked on the DNA. TRBV21-1 is recorded as a pseudogene. The CDR3 runs 18 residues. The CDR3 coding sequence is TGTGCCAGCAGCAAAGCCCAGTCCCTTCCCAGGGCCAATTCACCCCTCCACTTT. It is translated as CASSKAQSLPRANSPLHF.

This chain connects TRBV4-1 to TRBJ1-6, with D hard to call. The germline gives CDR1 MGHRA, CDR2 YSYEKL. V was trimmed by 0 bases and J by 15 bases, leaving 18 bases between them. CDR3 length: 15 residues. The CDR3 spells CASSQETPLVRLLHF. The CDR3 region has the DNA TGCGCCAGCAGCCAAGAGACGCCTCTGGTTAGACTCCTCCACTTT.

Note on this clonotype: At one boundary the junction diverges from the germline segment, which might be a read error. CDR3 in DNA: TGCAGTGCTGGAGAGAGAGAGTGGAGACTAGTGAACGAGCAGTACTTC. Its translation: CSAGEREWRLVNEQYF. The chain couples TRBV20-1 to TRBJ2-5; D is perhaps TRBD2 (6 bases). The better agreement between TRBJ2-7 and the DNA end casts doubt on the J call. The CDR3 runs 16 residues. Germline V gene data show CDR1 as DFQATT and CDR2 as SNEGSKA (reference sequence).

This clonotype showed up just a few times. The chain carries TRBV20-1 and TRBJ2-7, with D possibly matching TRBD2 (6 bases). CDR3 length: 13 amino acids. Between the trimmed V and J ends, which lost 3 bases and 2 bases, there was a span of 11 bases. In germline, CDR1 is DFQATT, CDR2 SNEGSKA (reference sequence). The CDR3 loop reads CSASMAGTYEQYF. In DNA, the CDR3 is TGCAGTGCTAGTATGGCGGGGACCTACGAGCAGTACTTC.

This clonotype has more than one count but fewer than ten. The rearrangement joins TRBV28 to TRBJ2-5, with D perhaps matching TRBD1 or TRBD2 (5 bases each). The CDR3 extends over 14 amino acids. Per the germline V gene, CDR1 is MDHEN and CDR2 is SYDVKM. The ends were cut back, 5 bases at V and 5 bases at J, with 15 bases in the middle. The CDR3 loop reads CASSNPRAGETQYF. In DNA form, the CDR3 reads TGTGCCAGCAGTAACCCCAGGGCGGGTGAGACCCAGTACTTC.

This clonotype was detected only a few times. The chain couples TRBV5-5 to TRBJ2-1; D remains unclear. Trimming took off 5 bases at V and 5 bases at J, with 20 bases between the two ends. This CDR3 contains 16 residues. Germline assignment: CDR1 SGHKS and CDR2 YYEKEE (reference sequence). The CDR3 reads CASRRRNWDDNNEQFF. The CDR3 coding sequence is TGTGCCAGCAGGCGTAGGAACTGGGATGACAACAATGAGCAGTTCTTC.

This clonotype was detected a few times. This chain connects TRBV10-3 to TRBJ1-2, with 8 bases that match TRBD1. The CDR3 is 11 residues long. J gave up 6 bases and V 8 bases, and 2 bases lay outside the gene matches. Germline CDR1 reads ENHRY; CDR2 reads SYGVKD. CDR3 in DNA: TGTGCCATCGGGACAGGACATGGCTACACCTTC. Its translation is CAIGTGHGYTF.

In this sample, this clonotype turned up once. The V call is TRBV4-1, the J call TRBJ1-5; maybe TRBD1 (6 bases). Germline-derived CDR1 and CDR2 are MGHRA and YSYEKL. The CDR3 spans 14 residues. V was shortened by 3 bases and J by 14 bases, with 20 bases between the two germline ends. The CDR3 DNA sequence: TGCGCCAGCAGCCAGCCCCCCGCGACAGGACCAGAGCATTTT. Its translation is CASSQPPATGPEHF.

The chain uses TRBV11-2 and TRBJ2-1; 9 bases agree with TRBD1. Trimming cost V 9 bases and J 4 bases; bases outside gene matches: 7. In germline, CDR1 is SGHAT, CDR2 FQNNGV. This CDR3 has 14 amino acids. In DNA, the CDR3 is TGTGCCAGTGAAGACAGGGGGAAATACAATGAGCAGTTCTTC. Encoded protein: CASEDRGKYNEQFF.

This chain links TRBV9 with TRBJ2-1, with a tentative D call TRBD2 (6 bases). Trimming shortened V by 7 bases and J by 3 bases, and 17 bases separated the two germline ends. CDR3 length equals 15 residues. CDR1 is SGDLS, CDR2 YYNGEE, per germline. The CDR3 loop reads CASGDSKRGYNEQFF. Here the CDR3 DNA reads TGTGCCAGCGGGGACTCAAAGAGGGGCTACAATGAGCAGTTCTTC.

The chain links TRBV20-1 to TRBJ1-2; TRBD1 matches 8 bases. CDR3 size: 16 residues. V dropped 8 bases and J dropped 1; count of bases not matched to a gene: 15. CDR1 is DFQATT, CDR2 SNEGSKA, per germline (reference sequence). The CDR3 loop is CSSNPQGTGDNYGYTF. Here the CDR3 DNA reads TGCAGTTCTAATCCACAAGGGACAGGCGATAACTATGGCTACACCTTC.

This chain uses TRBV29-1 with TRBJ1-4; D may be TRBD1 (5 bases). This CDR3 region has 15 residues. Trimming removed 4 bases from V and 5 bases from J, with 17 bases in between. Germline assignment: CDR1 SQVTM and CDR2 ANQGSEA. The CDR3 sequence is CSVVRVVAGNEKLFF. Written as DNA, the CDR3 is TGCAGCGTTGTCCGTGTCGTGGCAGGGAATGAAAAACTGTTTTTT.

The table lists this clonotype with a few counts. The CDR3 bases are TGTGCCAGCAGTTCCCCGATGACAGGGAATCTCTATGGCGAGCAGTACTTC. This encodes CASSSPMTGNLYGEQYF. J is TRBJ2-7 and V is TRBV27, with 7 bases lining up with TRBD1. V dropped 4 bases and J dropped 6; count of bases not matched to a gene: 18. The germline V gene encodes CDR1 MNHEY and CDR2 SMNVEV (reference sequence). The CDR3 runs 17 residues.

The chain is built from TRBV15 and TRBJ2-7; possible D gene TRBD2, 7 bases. Trimming took 0 bases from V and 1 from J, leaving 13 bases between them. Germline V gives CDR1 LNHNV, CDR2 YYDKDF (reference sequence). The CDR3 is 16 amino acids. The CDR3 loop reads CATSREQGGASYEQYF. CDR3 DNA sequence: TGTGCCACCAGCAGAGAGCAAGGGGGGGCTTCCTACGAGCAGTACTTC.

The chain joins TRBV11-2 to TRBJ2-5; a possible D gene is TRBD1 (6 bases). In germline, CDR1 is SGHAT, CDR2 FQNNGV. The CDR3 loop spans 14 amino acids. Trimming shortened V by 3 bases and J by 5 bases, and 13 bases separated the two germline ends. CDR3 protein: CASSFMTGGETQYF. In DNA, the CDR3 is TGTGCCAGCAGCTTCATGACAGGCGGGGAGACCCAGTACTTC. The complete variable domain, with remaining parts taken from reference TRBV11-2 and TRBJ2-5, reads EAGVAQSPRYKIIEKRQSVAFWCNPISGHATLYWYQQILGQGPKLLIQFQNNGVVDDSQLPKDRFSAERLKGVDSTLKIQPAKLEDSAVYLCASSFMTGGETQYFGPGTRLLVL.

This clonotype occurred once. This chain connects TRBV6-2 or TRBV6-3 to TRBJ2-7; D remains unclear. CDR1 MNHEY and CDR2 SVGEGT come from the germline V gene. With 2 bases removed from V and 1 base from J, the gap between germline ends came to 9 bases. This CDR3 has 14 residues. The CDR3 nucleotides read TGTGCCAGCAGTTACCCATGGGATTCCTACGAGCAGTACTTC. Protein product: CASSYPWDSYEQYF.

The gene calls are TRBV10-3 and TRBJ1-1, with 7 bases that match TRBD1. Germline loops: CDR1 ENHRY, CDR2 SYGVKD. V trimming: 2 bases; J trimming: 4 bases; junction bases outside the gene matches: 7. The CDR3 has 15 residues. The CDR3, as DNA: TGTGCCATCAGTGAGCCCGGACAGGTGAGCACTGAAGCTTTCTTT. Its protein is CAISEPGQVSTEAFF.

This clonotype was found a few times. The chain employs TRBV6-2 or TRBV6-3 and TRBJ2-1; D is possibly TRBD2 (5 bases). The V and J ends lost 3 bases and 4 bases respectively, with 10 bases between them. Germline V gives CDR1 MNHEY, CDR2 SVGEGT. The CDR3 sequence is 14 residues long. The CDR3, as DNA: TGTGCCAGCAGTTATTATGGGGAGTACAATGAGCAGTTCTTC. Translated, it gives CASSYYGEYNEQFF.

The rearrangement joins TRBV7-2 to TRBJ2-3; D gene uncertain. The CDR3 loop spans 16 amino acids. V shed 4 bases and J shed 1 base, with 15 bases lying between them. The germline V gene has CDR1 SGHTA and CDR2 FQGNSA. DNA of the CDR3: TGTGCCAGCAGCTCCCGCCTAGGCTCGGGCACAGATACGCAGTATTTT. It yields the protein CASSSRLGSGTDTQYF.